These 17 T cell receptor beta chains originate from one sample sequenced in a study of Ad26.COV2.S vaccination and SARS-CoV-2 variants. The treatment here: around 19 received Ad26.COV2.S at low or high dose, single or two shots; roughly five received placebo; per-sample allocation not given. Each sample was drawn 63 days after the first injection (of vaccine or placebo). Sequencing was performed with immunoSEQ multiplex PCR; in TCRdb, only in-frame clones are kept and a portion is missing. This sample has hundreds of thousands of clones; more than 70% occur once, and the top ten carry approximately 1.5%. The input for sequencing was peripheral blood, taken in a trial of Ad26.COV2.S vaccine versus placebo. These receptors all come from a person between 18 and 65 years old who received the Ad26.COV2.S COVID-19 vaccine or a placebo.

V is TRBV27 and J is TRBJ1-1; D may be TRBD1 (5 bases). This CDR3 has 14 amino acids. Trimming pared 2 bases from V and 1 base from J, leaving 8 bases between. The germline CDR1 and CDR2 sequences are MNHEY and SMNVEV (reference sequence). As DNA, the CDR3 is TGTGCCAGCAGTTTAGACAGAAGGAACACTGAAGCTTTCTTT. Encoded protein: CASSLDRRNTEAFF.

The CDR3 DNA is TGTGCCAGCAGCTTTCTAGGACAGCAGTACTTC. Its translation is CASSFLGQQYF. This chain links TRBV5-4 with TRBJ2-5; tentative D call: TRBD1 (6 bases). V lost 2 bases to trimming and J lost 11 bases, with 10 bases between them. From germline, CDR1 is SGHNT and CDR2 YYREEE (reference sequence). The CDR3 totals 11 residues.

The gene calls are TRBV7-2 and TRBJ1-1, with TRBD1 matching over 8 bases. This CDR3 spans 14 amino acids. The trim removed 2 bases at V and 10 bases at J, leaving 9 bases unmatched. Germline-derived CDR1 and CDR2 are SGHTA and FQGNSA. For the CDR3, the DNA is TGTGCCAGCAGCTTAAAAGCGGACAGGGCTCCAGCTTTCTTT. This translates into CASSLKADRAPAFF.

The CDR3, as DNA: TGTGCCAGCAGCTTAGGATTTACTAGCCAACCTTTTCAGCAGTTCTTC. Translating it yields CASSLGFTSQPFQQFF. The V gene is TRBV7-8, the J gene TRBJ2-1; D perhaps matches TRBD2 (6 bases). V gave up 1 base and J gave up 11 bases, with 21 bases separating them. CDR1 and CDR2 from the germline V gene are SGHVS and FQNEAQ. The CDR3 has 16 amino acids.

As for this clone: A junction boundary mismatches the germline segment, possibly from a read error. The chain links TRBV24-1 to TRBJ1-2, with a tentative D call TRBD1 (5 bases). The CDR3 loop spans 15 amino acids. From germline, CDR1 is KGHDR and CDR2 SFDVKD. CDR3 coding DNA: TGTGTCACCATGGGGCGCGATCGCCACGGCTATGGCTACACCTTC. Protein product: CVTMGRDRHGYGYTF.

The chain carries TRBV7-7 and TRBJ2-2; possible D gene TRBD2, 6 bases. Germline V gene sequence: CDR1 SSHAT, CDR2 FNYEAQ (reference sequence). Trimming pared 4 bases from V and 6 bases from J, leaving 9 bases between. The CDR3 is made up of 13 amino acids. CDR3 amino acids: CASSSRLAGELFF. Written as DNA, the CDR3 is TGTGCCAGCAGCTCCAGACTAGCCGGGGAGCTGTTTTTT.

This clone was counted many times. The V and J genes are TRBV12-3 or TRBV12-4 and TRBJ1-5; D not certain. V lost 6 bases and J lost 1, with 4 bases in between. This CDR3 has 12 amino acids. CDR3 DNA: TGTGCCAGCAGAGAGAGCAATCAGCCCCAGCATTTT. It is translated as CASRESNQPQHF.

Comment on this clone: Other DNA sequences in this sample translate to the same CDR3. This chain connects TRBV7-9 to TRBJ1-1; no clear D gene. The CDR3 spans 10 residues. Trimming left V 2 bases short and J 8 bases short, with 3 bases between. The germline CDR1 and CDR2 sequences are SEHNR and FQNEAQ (reference sequence). The CDR3 sequence is CASSLLEAFF. DNA for the CDR3: TGTGCCAGCAGCTTACTGGAAGCTTTCTTT.

V and J are TRBV19 and TRBJ1-1; tentatively, D is TRBD1 (6 bases). Trimming pared 2 bases from V and 1 base from J, leaving 20 bases between. CDR3 size: 18 residues. Per the germline V gene, CDR1 is LNHDA and CDR2 is SQIVND (reference sequence). In nucleotides, the CDR3 is TGTGCCAGTAGTATAAAGACTTGGGGGCGATTCCGGAACACTGAAGCTTTCTTT. As protein: CASSIKTWGRFRNTEAFF.

The V and J genes are TRBV6-6 and TRBJ2-2; D unclear. Trimming shortened V by 1 base and J by 6 bases, and 6 bases separated the two germline ends. Germline V gene lookup returns CDR1 MNHNY and CDR2 SVGAGI (reference sequence). This CDR3 has 13 amino acids. CDR3 nucleotides: TGTGCCAGCAGTTACTGGTCGGCCGGGGAGCTGTTTTTT. Translating it yields CASSYWSAGELFF.

This clone was seen just once. The chain links TRBV7-9 to TRBJ2-1; TRBD1 or TRBD2 may be the D gene (5 bases each). Germline V lookup: CDR1 SEHNR, CDR2 FQNEAQ (reference sequence). Trimming left V 5 bases short and J 0 bases short, with 11 bases between. The CDR3 spans 15 residues. CDR3 sequence (DNA): TGTGCCAGCAGCGGGGACGCCAGCTCCTACAATGAGCAGTTCTTC. Encoded protein: CASSGDASSYNEQFF.

V is TRBV11-1 and J is TRBJ1-6; D uncertain. Germline V CDR1 and CDR2: SGHAT, FQDESV (reference sequence). V shed 1 base and J shed 11 bases, with 9 bases lying between them. The CDR3 has 13 residues. DNA for the CDR3: TGTGCCAGCAGCTTAGTGGGCAATCCACCCCTCCACTTT. Translated, it gives CASSLVGNPPLHF.

In the case of this clone: Other DNA variants within this sample encode the same CDR3. The CDR3 here is CASSPVSMNTEAFF. In nucleotides, the CDR3 is TGTGCCAGCTCACCAGTTTCTATGAACACTGAAGCTTTCTTT. The V gene is TRBV18, the J gene TRBJ1-1; no reliable D call. This CDR3 region has 14 residues. Trimming took off 2 bases at V and 0 bases at J, with 7 bases between the two ends. Germline V CDR1 and CDR2: KGHSH, LQKENI.

The V call is TRBV19, the J call TRBJ2-1; TRBD2 matches at 15 bases. This CDR3 is 15 amino acids long. CDR1 and CDR2 from the germline V gene are LNHDA and SQIVND (reference sequence). J gave up 9 bases and V 4 bases, and 4 bases lay outside the gene matches. The CDR3 is CASSKGLAGGLEQFF. CDR3 in DNA: TGTGCCAGTAGTAAGGGACTAGCGGGAGGACTTGAGCAGTTCTTC.

The gene calls are TRBV14 and TRBJ1-6; D gene unclear. This CDR3 contains 13 residues. Per germline, CDR1 SGHDN and CDR2 FVKESK. Trimming shortened V by 4 bases and J by 8 bases, and 9 bases separated the two germline ends. CDR3 residues: CASSPREHSPLHF. The CDR3 region has the DNA TGTGCCAGCAGCCCAAGGGAGCATTCACCCCTCCACTTT.

The chain is built from TRBV7-9 and TRBJ1-4, with a weak D call TRBD1 (6 bases). The germline V gene has CDR1 SEHNR and CDR2 FQNEAQ (reference sequence). With 5 bases removed from V and 8 bases from J, the gap between germline ends came to 21 bases. The CDR3 consists of 16 residues. The chain's CDR3 is CASSRAGTGIHEKLFF. CDR3 DNA: TGTGCCAGCAGCAGGGCCGGTACAGGGATTCACGAAAAACTGTTTTTT.

V usage is TRBV19 and J usage is TRBJ2-1; tentatively, D is TRBD1 or TRBD2 (6 bases each). This CDR3 region has 16 residues. CDR1 and CDR2 (germline): LNHDA, SQIVND (reference sequence). With 5 bases removed from V and 9 bases from J, the gap between germline ends came to 23 bases. The CDR3 nucleotides are TGTGCCAGTAGTGCCAGGGGAGGTGTATTTCTCATTGAGCAGTTCTTC. Protein product: CASSARGGVFLIEQFF.